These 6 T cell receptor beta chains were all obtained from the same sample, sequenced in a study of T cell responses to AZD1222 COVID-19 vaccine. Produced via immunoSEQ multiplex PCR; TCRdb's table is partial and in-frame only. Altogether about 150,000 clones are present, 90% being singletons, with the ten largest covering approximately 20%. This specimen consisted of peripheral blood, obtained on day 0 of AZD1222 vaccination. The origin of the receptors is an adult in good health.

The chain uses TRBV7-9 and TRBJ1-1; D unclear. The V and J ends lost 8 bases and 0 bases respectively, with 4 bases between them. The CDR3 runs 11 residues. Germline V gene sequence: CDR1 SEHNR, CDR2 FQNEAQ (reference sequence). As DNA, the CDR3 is TGTGCCAGCGGAATGAACACTGAAGCTTTCTTT. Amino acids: CASGMNTEAFF.

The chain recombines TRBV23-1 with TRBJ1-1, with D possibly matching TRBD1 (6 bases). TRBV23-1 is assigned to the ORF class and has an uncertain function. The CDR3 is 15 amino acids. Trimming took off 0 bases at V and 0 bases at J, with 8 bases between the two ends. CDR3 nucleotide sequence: TGCGCCAGCAGTCAATCACACAGGGTGAACACTGAAGCTTTCTTT. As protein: CASSQSHRVNTEAFF.

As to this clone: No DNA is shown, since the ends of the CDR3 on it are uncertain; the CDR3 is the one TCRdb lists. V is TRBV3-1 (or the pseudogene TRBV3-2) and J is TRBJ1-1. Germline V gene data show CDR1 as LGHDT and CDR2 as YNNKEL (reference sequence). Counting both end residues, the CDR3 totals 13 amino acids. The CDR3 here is CASSFGAGTEAFF.

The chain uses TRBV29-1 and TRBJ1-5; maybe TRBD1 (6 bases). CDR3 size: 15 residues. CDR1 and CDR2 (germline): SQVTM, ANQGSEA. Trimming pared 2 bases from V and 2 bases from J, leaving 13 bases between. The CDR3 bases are TGCAGCGTTGAACTACAGGGAGGTGGCAATCAGCCCCAGCATTTT. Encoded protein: CSVELQGGGNQPQHF.

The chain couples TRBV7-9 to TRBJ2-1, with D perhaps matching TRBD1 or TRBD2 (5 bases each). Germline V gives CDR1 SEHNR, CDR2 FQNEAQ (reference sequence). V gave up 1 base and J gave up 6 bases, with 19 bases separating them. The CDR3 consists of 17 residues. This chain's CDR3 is CASSLGGLAPRANEQFF. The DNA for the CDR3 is TGTGCCAGCAGCTTAGGGGGGTTGGCCCCGCGGGCCAATGAGCAGTTCTTC.

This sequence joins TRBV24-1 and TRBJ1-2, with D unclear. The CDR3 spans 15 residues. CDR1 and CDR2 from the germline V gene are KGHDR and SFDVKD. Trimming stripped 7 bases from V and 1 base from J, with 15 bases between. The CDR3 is CATSASEDVNYGYTF. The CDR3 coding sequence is TGTGCCACCAGCGCCAGTGAAGATGTTAACTATGGCTACACCTTC.